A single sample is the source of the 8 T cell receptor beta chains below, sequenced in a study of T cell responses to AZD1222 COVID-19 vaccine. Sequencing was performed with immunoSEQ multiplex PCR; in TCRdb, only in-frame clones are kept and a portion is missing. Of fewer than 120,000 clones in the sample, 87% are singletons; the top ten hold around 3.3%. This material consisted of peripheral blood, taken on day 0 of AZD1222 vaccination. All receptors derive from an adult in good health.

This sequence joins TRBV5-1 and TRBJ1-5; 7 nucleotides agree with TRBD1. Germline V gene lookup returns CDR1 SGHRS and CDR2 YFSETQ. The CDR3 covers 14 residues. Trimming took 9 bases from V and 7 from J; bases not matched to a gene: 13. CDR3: CAMRSRQGRQPQHF. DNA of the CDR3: TGCGCCATGCGGTCCCGACAGGGTAGGCAGCCCCAGCATTTT.

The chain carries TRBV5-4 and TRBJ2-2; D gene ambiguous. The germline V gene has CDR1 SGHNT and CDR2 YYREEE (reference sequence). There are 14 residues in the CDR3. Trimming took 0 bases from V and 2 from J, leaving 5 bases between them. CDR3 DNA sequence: TGTGCCAGCAGCTTGGCCCAAAACACCGGGGAGCTGTTTTTT. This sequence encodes CASSLAQNTGELFF.

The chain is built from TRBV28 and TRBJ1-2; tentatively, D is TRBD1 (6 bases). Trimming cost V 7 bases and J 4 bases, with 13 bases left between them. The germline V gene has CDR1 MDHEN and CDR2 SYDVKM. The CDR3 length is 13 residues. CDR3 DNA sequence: TGTGCCAGCATCCCACAGGGAGCCTATGGCTACACCTTC. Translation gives CASIPQGAYGYTF.

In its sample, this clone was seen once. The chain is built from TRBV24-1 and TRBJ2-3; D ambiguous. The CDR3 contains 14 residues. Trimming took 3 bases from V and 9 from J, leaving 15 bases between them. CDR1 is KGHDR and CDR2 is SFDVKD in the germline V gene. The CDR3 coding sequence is TGTGCCACCAGTGATGCCGGATACGCCGGAACGCAGTATTTT. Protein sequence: CATSDAGYAGTQYF.

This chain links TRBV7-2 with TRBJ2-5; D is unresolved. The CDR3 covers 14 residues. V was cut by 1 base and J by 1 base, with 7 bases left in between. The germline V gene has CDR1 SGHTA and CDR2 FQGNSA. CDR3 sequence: CASSLGGFQETQYF. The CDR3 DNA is TGTGCCAGCAGCTTAGGTGGCTTCCAAGAGACCCAGTACTTC.

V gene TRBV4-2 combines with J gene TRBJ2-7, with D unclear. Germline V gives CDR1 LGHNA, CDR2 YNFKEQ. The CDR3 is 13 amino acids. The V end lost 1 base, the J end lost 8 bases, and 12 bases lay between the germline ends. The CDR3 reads CASSQVRKGQQYF. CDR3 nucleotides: TGTGCCAGCAGCCAAGTCAGGAAGGGCCAGCAGTACTTC.

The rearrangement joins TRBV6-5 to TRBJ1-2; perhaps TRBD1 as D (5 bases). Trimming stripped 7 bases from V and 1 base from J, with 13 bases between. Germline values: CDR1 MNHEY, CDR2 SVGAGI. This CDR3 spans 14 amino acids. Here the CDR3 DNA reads TGTGCCAGCATCCGGGACCGTATTAACTATGGCTACACCTTC. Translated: CASIRDRINYGYTF.

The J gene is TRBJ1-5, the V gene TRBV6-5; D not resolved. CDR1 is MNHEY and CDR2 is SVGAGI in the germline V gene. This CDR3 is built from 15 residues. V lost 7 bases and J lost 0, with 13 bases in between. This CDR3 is CASTSTQNSNQPQHF. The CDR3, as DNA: TGTGCCAGCACCTCCACTCAGAATAGCAATCAGCCCCAGCATTTT.